The sequence of this T cell receptor (beta chain) was determined in a study of siplizumab effects on memory and regulatory T cells. Study-wide points: Memory cells seemed less diverse than naive T cells, which seemed major alloresponse contributors. Proof of suppressive function in proliferating Tregs from siplizumab cultures was not established. Siplizumab significantly reduced alloreactive sequences traceable to unstimulated CD4+ memory cells.

This CDR3 spans 12 amino acids. Between the trimmed V and J ends, which lost 8 bases and 0 bases, there was a span of 7 bases. Germline CDR1 SNHLY, CDR2 FYNNEI. Libraries were prepared by immunoSEQ multiplex PCR; TCRdb keeps only in-frame clonotypes and omits some of them. The profile shows approximately 97,000 clones, roughly 92% of them singletons. In the case of this clone: Its antigen remains unidentified.

Sequencing used CD4+ T cells sorted from blood. The sequence was obtained from a human donor in good health. The chain links TRBV2 to TRBJ1-2; D is unresolved. The CDR3 is CASWDSNYGYTF. CDR3 nucleotide sequence: TGTGCCAGCTGGGATTCTAACTATGGCTACACCTTC. Full variable domain (outside the CDR3, taken from reference TRBV2 and TRBJ1-2): EPEVTQTPSHQVTQMGQEVILRCVPISNHLYFYWYRQILGQKVEFLVSFYNNEISEKSEIFDDQFSVERPDGSNFTLKIRSTKLEDSAMYFCASWDSNYGYTFGSGTRLTVV.